Each of the 23 T cell receptor beta chains below was sequenced from the same sample in a study of response to subunit inactivated influenza vaccine. TCRdb re-called the RT-PCR reads with MiXCR, one entry per CDR3 protein. The table shows under 800,000 distinct CDR3 sequences, with about 14% occurring only once. Sample: PBMCs from blood, taken 14 days before vaccination. The receptors were gathered from a man aged 45 to 65 who received an inactivated influenza vaccine.

The chain links TRBV11-2 to TRBJ2-7; D possibly matches TRBD1 or TRBD2 (5 bases each). This CDR3 spans 16 amino acids. Per germline, CDR1 SGHAT and CDR2 FQNNGV. V lost 5 bases to trimming and J lost 0 bases, with 17 bases between them. The CDR3 DNA reads as TGTGCCAGCAGCCATCGACAGCTCGGAGGCTCCTACGAGCAGTACTTC. Translated: CASSHRQLGGSYEQYF.

This clonotype appeared many times. The chain uses TRBV28 and TRBJ2-1, with 12 nucleotides matching TRBD2. The germline V gene encodes CDR1 MDHEN and CDR2 SYDVKM. V shed 8 bases, J shed 4 bases, and the junction held 12 bases outside the gene matches. The CDR3 spans 17 residues. In DNA, the CDR3 is TGTGCCAGCCTGCGACTAGCGGGAGAGGTTAGTTACAATGAGCAGTTCTTC. It specifies CASLRLAGEVSYNEQFF.

Only a few counts were recorded for this clonotype. The chain combines TRBV11-3 with TRBJ2-1; TRBD2 agrees at 13 bases. Germline-derived CDR1 and CDR2 are SGHNT and YENEEA. The CDR3 is 22 residues long. V was pared by 1 base and J by 2 bases, with 17 bases of the junction left unmatched. CDR3 DNA sequence: TGTGCCAGCAGCTTAGGGACTAGCGGGAGTGGTTTCTCGGTTTTCCCCTACAATGAGCAGTTCTTC. Translated, it gives CASSLGTSGSGFSVFPYNEQFF.

This chain links TRBV3-1 with TRBJ1-2, with TRBD1 identical over 9 bases. Per germline, CDR1 LGHDT and CDR2 YNNKEL (reference sequence). Trimming cost V 2 bases and J 7 bases; bases outside gene matches: 5. This CDR3 contains 14 residues. Here the CDR3 DNA reads TGTGCCAGCAGCCAAAGGGACAGGGTGGCTGGCTACACCTTC. Its protein is CASSQRDRVAGYTF.

This chain uses TRBV18 with TRBJ1-2; TRBD1 aligns across 7 bases. CDR1 and CDR2 from the germline V gene are KGHSH and LQKENI. The CDR3 runs 15 residues. With 3 bases clipped from V and 2 bases from J, the junction kept 6 bases outside the gene matches. CDR3 sequence (DNA): TGTGCCAGCTCACCGCAAGGGACAGAGAACTATGGCTACACCTTC. Residues: CASSPQGTENYGYTF.

This clonotype was observed a few times. The rearrangement joins TRBV9 to TRBJ1-4, with 10 nucleotides matching TRBD1. The CDR3 contains 15 residues. Per germline, CDR1 SGDLS and CDR2 YYNGEE. V dropped 4 bases and J dropped 8; count of bases not matched to a gene: 8. The chain's CDR3 is CASSPGTGAIEKLFF. For the CDR3, the DNA is TGTGCCAGCAGCCCAGGGACAGGGGCTATCGAAAAACTGTTTTTT.

This clonotype was recorded at least ten times. An end of the junction differs from the germline gene, which may be a read error. The chain uses TRBV7-7 and TRBJ2-3, with 15 bases that match TRBD2. The germline V gene has CDR1 SSHAT and CDR2 FNYEAQ (reference sequence). The CDR3 runs 16 residues. CDR3 residues: CASSRGLAGGTDTQYF. The CDR3, as DNA: TGTGCTAGCAGCCGGGGACTAGCGGGGGGTACAGATACGCAGTATTTT. The full variable domain, its missing parts supplied by reference TRBV7-7 and TRBJ2-3, is GAGVSQSPRYKVTKRGQDVTLRCDPISSHATLYWYQQALGQGPEFLTYFNYEAQPDKSGLPSDRFSAERPEGSISTLTIQRTEQRDSAMYRCASSRGLAGGTDTQYFGPGTRLTVL.

The sample holds many counts of this clonotype. The chain employs TRBV12-3 or TRBV12-4 and TRBJ1-2; D may be TRBD1 (6 bases). This CDR3 spans 11 amino acids. V lost 6 bases to trimming and J lost 7 bases, with 9 bases between them. CDR3 sequence: CASSGTIGYTF. The DNA for the CDR3 is TGTGCCAGCAGCGGGACAATTGGCTACACCTTC.

The CDR3 DNA sequence: TGTGCCAGCAGTCTAATGCAGGGTAGTGGCTACACCTTC. Its translation is CASSLMQGSGYTF. The rearrangement uses TRBV27 and TRBJ1-2; a possible D gene is TRBD1 (5 bases). Trimming removed 5 bases at V and 7 bases at J, with 14 bases between. Germline CDR1 reads MNHEY; CDR2 reads SMNVEV (reference sequence). The CDR3 length is 13 residues.

This clonotype was recorded many times. The rearrangement joins TRBV12-3 or TRBV12-4 to TRBJ2-3, with D possibly TRBD2 on 6 matching bases. The CDR3 loop spans 14 amino acids. Trimming left V 6 bases short and J 4 bases short, with 14 bases between. Here the CDR3 DNA reads TGTGCCAGCAGCTTACTCGGAGGGGCAGATACGCAGTATTTT. Translating gives CASSLLGGADTQYF.

In this sample, this clonotype turned up a few times. This chain joins TRBV20-1 and TRBJ1-6; 9 nucleotides line up with TRBD1. Looked up from germline, CDR1 is DFQATT and CDR2 is SNEGSKA (reference sequence). The V gene end was trimmed by 6 bases and the J gene end by 4 bases; junction bases not matched to a gene: 4. CDR3 length equals 14 residues. Here the CDR3 reads CSARTGEYNSPLHF. CDR3 nucleotides: TGCAGTGCGAGGACAGGGGAGTATAATTCACCCCTCCACTTT.

Of note for this clonotype: This may come from a read error, since a much larger clone is one base off. The chain links TRBV6-5 to TRBJ1-4; D is undetermined. Trimming removed 3 bases from V and 3 bases from J, with 11 bases in between. Per the germline V gene, CDR1 is MNHEY and CDR2 is SVGAGI. The CDR3 spans 15 residues. The CDR3 nucleotides read TGTGCCAGCAGTTATATGGGGATGGCTAATGAAAAACTGTTTTTT. This gives the protein CASSYMGMANEKLFF.

This chain joins TRBV7-9 and TRBJ2-1; 9 positions agree with TRBD2. There are 15 residues in the CDR3. The J segment lost 5 bases and the V segment lost 4 bases, leaving 6 bases of the junction unmatched. The germline gives CDR1 SEHNR, CDR2 FQNEAQ (reference sequence). CDR3 nucleotides: TGTGCCAGCAGCTCCGTTAGCGGGAGAGACAATGAGCAGTTCTTC. Encoded protein: CASSSVSGRDNEQFF.

This clonotype has more than one count but fewer than ten. DNA of the CDR3: TGTGCCAGCAGGGGTGGGAGGGGGCGATGGTATAGCAATCAGCCCCAGCATTTT. Translating it yields CASRGGRGRWYSNQPQHF. V is TRBV2 and J is TRBJ1-5, with TRBD1 identical over 7 bases. J gave up 0 bases and V 6 bases, and 14 bases lay outside the gene matches. Per germline, CDR1 SNHLY and CDR2 FYNNEI. This CDR3 is built from 18 residues.

This clonotype came up a few times. This sequence joins TRBV3-1 and TRBJ1-1; D ambiguous. CDR3 size: 13 residues. CDR1 is LGHDT, CDR2 YNNKEL, per germline (reference sequence). V was trimmed by 1 base and J by 8 bases, leaving 11 bases between them. The CDR3 DNA follows: TGTGCCAGCAGCCAAGGATTTTCGGGGGAAGCTTTCTTT. Protein: CASSQGFSGEAFF.

This chain joins TRBV15 and TRBJ1-1; D unresolved. Germline lookup yields CDR1 LNHNV and CDR2 YYDKDF (reference sequence). The length of the CDR3 is 14 residues. V shed 2 bases and J shed 0 bases, with 7 bases lying between them. The CDR3 DNA follows: TGTGCCACCAGCAGAAAATCACTGAACACTGAAGCTTTCTTT. Protein product: CATSRKSLNTEAFF.

This clonotype was picked up a small number of times. The chain links TRBV15 to TRBJ2-7; TRBD2 aligns across 11 bases. The CDR3 runs to 16 residues. With 0 bases clipped from V and 0 bases from J, the junction kept 1 base outside the gene matches. The germline gives CDR1 LNHNV, CDR2 YYDKDF (reference sequence). The CDR3 sequence: CATSREGTSGSYEQYF. DNA for the CDR3: TGTGCCACCAGCAGAGAAGGGACTAGCGGCTCCTACGAGCAGTACTTC.

J is TRBJ2-7 and V is TRBV14; weak D call: TRBD2 (6 bases). Germline CDR1 SGHDN, CDR2 FVKESK. V was pared by 0 bases and J by 2 bases, with 14 bases between. The CDR3 extends over 16 amino acids. The CDR3 sequence: CASSQDLRELPYEQYF. DNA for the CDR3: TGTGCCAGCAGCCAAGATCTTCGGGAGCTCCCCTACGAGCAGTACTTC.

V and J are TRBV12-3 or TRBV12-4 and TRBJ1-6; D ambiguous. The CDR3 spans 12 residues. The ends were cut back, 6 bases at V and 10 bases at J, with 10 bases in the middle. CDR3 coding DNA: TGTGCCAGCAGCCAACCCGGGTCACCCCTCCACTTT. This codes for CASSQPGSPLHF.

The chain combines TRBV27 with TRBJ2-1, with 7 bases matching TRBD1. The CDR3 runs 14 residues. The V gene end was trimmed by 5 bases and the J gene end by 5 bases; junction bases not matched to a gene: 6. Germline V gene data show CDR1 as MNHEY and CDR2 as SMNVEV (reference sequence). CDR3 loop: CASSQRTGDNEQFF. In nucleotides, the CDR3 is TGTGCCAGCAGTCAAAGGACAGGAGACAATGAGCAGTTCTTC.

V and J are TRBV15 and TRBJ2-1, with TRBD1 identical over 8 bases. V lost 3 bases and J lost 9; bases outside the gene matches: 13. This CDR3 comprises 16 residues. Germline V lookup: CDR1 LNHNV, CDR2 YYDKDF (reference sequence). In DNA, the CDR3 is TGTGCCACCAGCAGTCTTGGGACAGGCCCTTTGGGTGAGCAGTTCTTC. It is translated as CATSSLGTGPLGEQFF.

The J gene is TRBJ2-5, the V gene TRBV7-2, with 8 bases that match TRBD2. The germline V gene has CDR1 SGHTA and CDR2 FQGNSA. V shed 2 bases and J 5 bases; nucleotides not matched to a gene: 10. This CDR3 contains 16 residues. CDR3 residues: CASSLQFSGAWETQYF. As DNA, the CDR3 is TGTGCCAGCAGCTTACAGTTTAGCGGGGCTTGGGAGACCCAGTACTTC.

The rearrangement joins TRBV7-9 to TRBJ2-1, with D possibly TRBD1 on 6 matching bases. CDR1 and CDR2 (germline): SEHNR, FQNEAQ (reference sequence). V lost 5 bases to trimming and J lost 0 bases, with 11 bases between them. The CDR3 is made up of 15 amino acids. The CDR3 region has the DNA TGTGCCAGCAGCCTCCGGGACACCTCCTACAATGAGCAGTTCTTC. Protein product: CASSLRDTSYNEQFF.